A single sample is the source of the 5 T cell receptor beta chains below, sequenced in a study of radiation and T cells in renal cell carcinoma. Sample time point: blood 4 weeks post-SBRT, at nephrectomy. As for treatment: 15 Gy SBRT to primary tumor, nephrectomy 4 weeks later. Libraries were prepared by immunoSEQ multiplex PCR; TCRdb keeps only in-frame clonotypes and omits some of them. The repertoire holds some 64,000 clones, with 60% to 85% as singletons. This material consisted of blood, taken from a patient whose treatment included radiotherapy and nephrectomy. The receptors derive from a man in his 60s with renal cell carcinoma.

The V gene is TRBV7-2, the J gene TRBJ2-5; a possible D gene is TRBD1 (6 bases). Gene TRBJ2-7 matches the end of the DNA better, so the J call may be wrong. The V gene's germline CDR1 is SGHTA and CDR2 FQGNSA. This CDR3 is 14 amino acids long. CDR3 sequence: CASAYQGGSYEQYF. CDR3 in DNA: TGTGCCAGCGCATATCAAGGGGGCTCCTACGAGCAGTACTTC.

J is TRBJ1-1 and V is TRBV7-8, with D unresolved. Per germline, CDR1 SGHVS and CDR2 FQNEAQ. V lost 4 bases to trimming and J lost 4 bases, with 10 bases between them. The CDR3 sequence is 13 residues long. The CDR3 region is CASSSLSRTEAFF. For the CDR3, the DNA is TGTGCCAGCAGCTCCCTCTCACGCACTGAAGCTTTCTTT.

This chain connects TRBV25-1 to TRBJ1-4; unclear D gene. The CDR3 is made up of 12 amino acids. Trimming took off 1 base at V and 13 bases at J, with 10 bases between the two ends. The germline CDR1 and CDR2 sequences are MGHDK and SYGVNS. The CDR3 DNA reads as TGTGCCAGCAGTGAATCGGGCAGGCTACTGTTTTTT. This codes for CASSESGRLLFF.

This clone was counted between two and nine times. The chain carries TRBV10-2 and TRBJ1-2, with D perhaps TRBD1 (5 bases). V was pared by 8 bases and J by 3 bases, with 16 bases between. The CDR3 extends over 14 amino acids. Per germline, CDR1 WSHSY and CDR2 SAAADI. CDR3 protein: CASFKGEGDYGYTF. CDR3 in DNA: TGCGCCAGCTTCAAAGGGGAGGGAGACTATGGCTACACCTTC.

The rearrangement uses TRBV15 and TRBJ2-7; perhaps TRBD2 as D (6 bases). Germline V CDR1 and CDR2: LNHNV, YYDKDF (reference sequence). The CDR3 spans 13 residues. The ends were cut back, 5 bases at V and 5 bases at J, with 13 bases in the middle. CDR3 sequence reads: CATSPRPGDEQYF. CDR3 sequence (DNA): TGTGCCACCAGCCCCCGACCGGGGGACGAGCAGTACTTC.